This is a list of T cell receptor beta chains from one sample in a study of blood T cell repertoires in COVID-19. This table comes from immunoSEQ multiplex PCR, and its TCRdb copy is limited to in-frame clones, with some not included. The sample includes 75,000 to 90,000 clones, roughly 87% of them seen just once. The material sequenced was peripheral blood. The source is a woman between 50 and 59 years old in a cohort sampled during active COVID-19. The conserved cysteine and the conserved F or W are not part of the CDR3 here.

J gene: TRBJ1-5; V gene: TRBV11-2; CDR3 protein: ASSYSTGNQPQH
J gene: TRBJ2-5; V gene: TRBV7-3; CDR3 protein: ASSLNSGEETQY
J gene: TRBJ2-5; V gene: TRBV3-1/TRBV3-2; CDR3 protein: ASSQEGAGKTQY
J gene: TRBJ2-5; V gene: TRBV19; CDR3 protein: ASTTGVGETQY
J gene: TRBJ2-1; V gene: TRBV5-1; CDR3 protein: ASSSGDEQF
J gene: TRBJ1-1; V gene: TRBV18; CDR3 protein: ASSPTADRGQNTEAF
J gene: TRBJ2-1; V gene: TRBV27; CDR3 protein: ASRAFGDNEQF
J gene: TRBJ2-1; V gene: TRBV7-2; CDR3 protein: ASSLVRENEQF
J gene: TRBJ2-7; V gene: TRBV14; CDR3 protein: ASSQDPTSEQY
J gene: TRBJ2-7; V gene: TRBV28; CDR3 protein: ASSFSGLSSSYEQY
J gene: TRBJ2-1; V gene: TRBV10-3; CDR3 protein: AISDSGGGLNEQF
J gene: TRBJ1-1; V gene: TRBV5-1; CDR3 protein: ASSLGQGPNTEAF
J gene: TRBJ1-5; V gene: TRBV19; CDR3 protein: ASHQTGVGSNQPQH
J gene: TRBJ1-3; V gene: TRBV28; CDR3 protein: ASSLSSTSGNTIY
J gene: TRBJ2-3; V gene: TRBV3-1/TRBV3-2; CDR3 protein: ASSQEGSGTRDTQY
J gene: TRBJ1-3; V gene: TRBV15; CDR3 protein: ATSRVDLRTSGNTIY
J gene: TRBJ2-5; V gene: TRBV5-1; CDR3 protein: ASSLARTSGRGLQETQY
J gene: TRBJ2-1; V gene: TRBV7-8; CDR3 protein: ASSFQAGFGNEQF
J gene: TRBJ2-2; V gene: TRBV7-3; CDR3 protein: ASSRTGDTGELF
J gene: TRBJ1-2; V gene: TRBV27; CDR3 protein: ASRPDTPGGYT
J gene: TRBJ2-7; V gene: TRBV27; CDR3 protein: ASSLKGQAVGEQY
J gene: TRBJ1-1; V gene: TRBV27; CDR3 protein: ASSPYYGSLTGVTNTEAF
J gene: TRBJ1-6; V gene: TRBV6-4; CDR3 protein: ASSDRGQSDSPLH
J gene: TRBJ1-1; V gene: TRBV28; CDR3 protein: ASSPTYLSTEAF
J gene: TRBJ2-1; V gene: TRBV4-2; CDR3 protein: ASSQEERGSEQF
J gene: TRBJ2-1; V gene: TRBV6-5; CDR3 protein: ASSLGQGTYNEQF
J gene: TRBJ2-7; V gene: TRBV18; CDR3 protein: ASSPDRVKQY
J gene: TRBJ2-7; V gene: TRBV5-4; CDR3 protein: ASSYGTSGSSLYEQY
J gene: TRBJ2-5; V gene: TRBV20-1; CDR3 protein: SASRAGGQN
J gene: TRBJ2-5; V gene: TRBV15; CDR3 protein: ATSRGGWDFSQETQY
J gene: TRBJ2-1; V gene: TRBV10-1; CDR3 protein: ASSAFRGNNEQF
J gene: TRBJ2-2; V gene: TRBV28; CDR3 protein: ASSWSYGHWLF
J gene: TRBJ2-3; V gene: TRBV5-8; CDR3 protein: ASSIRAREMGDTQY
J gene: TRBJ2-7; V gene: TRBV3-1/TRBV3-2; CDR3 protein: ASSQDGNPYEQY
J gene: TRBJ2-2; V gene: TRBV6-6; CDR3 protein: ASIHHGSGELF
J gene: TRBJ2-7; V gene: TRBV3-1/TRBV3-2; CDR3 protein: ASSPRLYSEQY
J gene: TRBJ1-3; V gene: TRBV9; CDR3 protein: ASSVAISGNTIY
J gene: TRBJ1-1; V gene: TRBV28; CDR3 protein: ASSLWPGQGVAEAF
J gene: TRBJ1-1; V gene: TRBV19; CDR3 protein: ASNDRGNTEAF
J gene: TRBJ2-1; V gene: TRBV6-5; CDR3 protein: ASSPRTGLNEQF
J gene: TRBJ1-2; V gene: TRBV4-2; CDR3 protein: ASSLNRGQVEDGYT
J gene: TRBJ1-4; V gene: TRBV25-1; CDR3 protein: ASSESMEGSTNEKLF
J gene: TRBJ2-7; V gene: TRBV19; CDR3 protein: ASSMTGGPAYEQY
J gene: TRBJ2-1; V gene: TRBV19; CDR3 protein: ATHPTGDRGRNEQF
J gene: TRBJ1-2; V gene: TRBV7-2; CDR3 protein: ASSSGGGGRGYGYT
J gene: TRBJ2-7; V gene: TRBV25-1; CDR3 protein: ASRGTSYEQY
J gene: TRBJ2-3; V gene: TRBV11-2; CDR3 protein: ASSQGPAGGSTDTQY
J gene: TRBJ1-1; V gene: TRBV3-1/TRBV3-2; CDR3 protein: ASSQVTLNTEAF
J gene: TRBJ1-4; V gene: TRBV29-1; CDR3 protein: SAGLGADEKLF
J gene: TRBJ2-1; V gene: TRBV3-1/TRBV3-2; CDR3 protein: ASSQGLGLAGDNEQF
J gene: TRBJ2-5; V gene: TRBV4-2; CDR3 protein: ASSQAGGLAGEETQY
J gene: TRBJ2-7; V gene: TRBV27; CDR3 protein: ASSLLDRGREQY